This is a list of T cell receptor beta chains from one sample in a study of OX40 agonist ivuxolimab in advanced cancers. TCRdb's table, derived via immunoSEQ multiplex PCR, lists solely in-frame clones and lacks some. The sample shows approximately 61,000 clones, approximately 81% of them seen only once. The specimen was CD4+ or CD8+ T cells sorted from blood, collected in a trial of the OX40 agonist ivuxolimab. These receptor sequences come from an adult with an advanced solid tumor such as melanoma, head and neck, liver or kidney cancer. The conserved cysteine and the conserved F or W are not part of the CDR3 here. The size entry is marked missing in some rows and otherwise reads once, few, many or a size class.

>.|TRBV2
ASMTDRVNQPQH
>few|TRBV10-2
ASSEELLSYNEQF
>.|TRBV11-2
ASSSGQIVGNTIY
>.|TRBV6-1
ASRGRFSNQPQH
>.|TRBV19
ASSSTGARVAYNEQF
>.|TRBV11-2
ASSLHPSGRAFGELF
>.|TRBV5-1
ASSEPGLPGAGELF
>.|TRBV19
AMAVNEQF
>.|TRBV6-5
ASSYSSSVYEQY
>once|TRBV7-7
ASSLALRDTQY
>.|TRBV4-3
ASSQDSYLTHYGYT